The 12 T cell receptor beta chains presented below share a single source sample, sequenced in a study of cytomegalovirus exposure and HLA in healthy donors. 13 Jbeta primers and 60 Vbeta primers were used for the PCR. Sequencing used immunoSEQ multiplex PCR; TCRdb keeps in-frame clones, though not all of them. The table includes 150,000 or so clones, around 78% detected once. Sequenced input: PBMCs. All receptors come from a woman aged 40-49 years in good health and CMV-seronegative.

V gene TRBV7-8 combines with J gene TRBJ1-1; D not certain. The CDR3 consists of 15 residues. V lost 5 bases and J 0 bases, leaving 13 bases between the germline ends. CDR1 SGHVS and CDR2 FQNEAQ come from the germline V gene. CDR3 DNA sequence: TGTGCCAGCAGCCGCAACGCGGGAATGAACACTGAAGCTTTCTTT. Translation: CASSRNAGMNTEAFF.

The table lists this clone with a few counts. This chain connects TRBV27 to TRBJ1-5; no firm D call. Germline V CDR1 and CDR2: MNHEY, SMNVEV (reference sequence). V gave up 4 bases and J gave up 0 bases, with 7 bases separating them. The CDR3 is 14 residues long. Here the CDR3 DNA reads TGTGCCAGCAGTTCCCCCAATAGCAATCAGCCCCAGCATTTT. Translating gives CASSSPNSNQPQHF.

V and J are TRBV6-1 and TRBJ1-3, with D hard to call. Deletions cut 6 bases from V and 0 bases from J, with 12 bases between. In germline, CDR1 is MNHNS, CDR2 SASEGT. The CDR3 is made up of 15 amino acids. The CDR3 protein is CASSTYEVSGNTIYF. CDR3 in DNA: TGTGCCAGCAGCACCTATGAAGTCTCTGGAAACACCATATATTTT.

This clone was detected only a few times. The rearrangement uses TRBV19 and TRBJ1-3; possible D gene TRBD1, 5 bases. The CDR3 spans 15 residues. Germline lookup yields CDR1 LNHDA and CDR2 SQIVND (reference sequence). Trimming cost V 5 bases and J 2 bases, with 13 bases left between them. The CDR3 reads CASSVLSGPGNTIYF. In nucleotides, the CDR3 is TGTGCCAGTAGTGTCCTTTCAGGGCCTGGAAACACCATATATTTT.

This sequence joins TRBV6-5 and TRBJ2-5; weak D call: TRBD2 (7 bases). CDR1 and CDR2 (germline): MNHEY, SVGAGI. The CDR3 runs to 13 residues. V was clipped by 6 bases and J by 11 bases, with 19 bases between them. This CDR3 is CASRLGGEREQYF. The DNA of the CDR3 is TGTGCCAGCAGATTAGGGGGGGAGAGGGAGCAGTACTTC.

Turning to this clone: The junction departs from the called germline gene at one end, perhaps through a read error. The chain joins TRBV25-1 to TRBJ1-5, with 7 bases fitting TRBD1. The CDR3 extends over 14 amino acids. The germline V gene has CDR1 MGHDK and CDR2 SYGVNS. The CDR3 DNA sequence: TGTGCCAGTAGTGGACAGGTTAGCAATCAGCCCCAGCATTTT. Its protein is CASSGQVSNQPQHF.

J is TRBJ2-3 and V is TRBV6-1, with TRBD1 identical over 10 bases. V gave up 5 bases and J gave up 4 bases; unmatched junction bases: 6. The CDR3 is 15 residues long. CDR1 is MNHNS and CDR2 is SASEGT in the germline V gene. CDR3 nucleotide sequence: TGTGCCAGCAGTCAGGACAGGGGGATTGCAGATACGCAGTATTTT. Translating it yields CASSQDRGIADTQYF.

The chain is built from TRBV19 and TRBJ1-4, with D possibly being TRBD1 (5 bases). Deletions cut 4 bases from V and 8 bases from J, with 17 bases between. From germline, CDR1 is LNHDA and CDR2 SQIVND (reference sequence). CDR3 length equals 15 residues. Here the CDR3 reads CASSNHGRALEKLFF. CDR3 in DNA: TGTGCCAGTAGTAATCACGGCAGGGCACTGGAAAAACTGTTTTTT.

The J gene is TRBJ1-1, the V gene TRBV9; 9 bases agree with TRBD1. This CDR3 has 16 residues. Trimming cost V 3 bases and J 0 bases; bases outside gene matches: 6. Looked up from germline, CDR1 is SGDLS and CDR2 is YYNGEE. CDR3 amino acids: CASSAGTGIMNTEAFF. The CDR3 nucleotides are TGTGCCAGCAGCGCAGGGACAGGGATCATGAACACTGAAGCTTTCTTT.

The rearrangement links TRBV6-5 to TRBJ2-5; perhaps TRBD1 as D (6 bases). The V gene lost 5 bases and the J gene lost 2 bases, with 12 bases spanning the gap. In germline, CDR1 is MNHEY, CDR2 SVGAGI. The CDR3 loop spans 14 amino acids. The CDR3: CASSRTVPQETQYF. The CDR3 nucleotides are TGTGCCAGCAGTCGGACAGTTCCACAAGAGACCCAGTACTTC.

This rearrangement joins TRBV5-1 to TRBJ2-7, with D maybe TRBD1 (5 bases). Deletions cut 5 bases from V and 0 bases from J, with 12 bases between. The CDR3 is made up of 14 amino acids. From germline, CDR1 is SGHRS and CDR2 YFSETQ. The CDR3 reads CASRQATTSYEQYF. Here the CDR3 DNA reads TGCGCCAGCAGACAGGCTACTACCTCCTACGAGCAGTACTTC.

The genes are TRBV20-1 and TRBJ2-7; unclear D gene. Trimming took 4 bases from V and 3 from J, leaving 4 bases between them. The length of the CDR3 is 10 residues. CDR1 is DFQATT and CDR2 is SNEGSKA in the germline V gene (reference sequence). The CDR3 DNA reads TGCAGTGCTATTCTCTACGAGCAGTACTTC. Protein: CSAILYEQYF.